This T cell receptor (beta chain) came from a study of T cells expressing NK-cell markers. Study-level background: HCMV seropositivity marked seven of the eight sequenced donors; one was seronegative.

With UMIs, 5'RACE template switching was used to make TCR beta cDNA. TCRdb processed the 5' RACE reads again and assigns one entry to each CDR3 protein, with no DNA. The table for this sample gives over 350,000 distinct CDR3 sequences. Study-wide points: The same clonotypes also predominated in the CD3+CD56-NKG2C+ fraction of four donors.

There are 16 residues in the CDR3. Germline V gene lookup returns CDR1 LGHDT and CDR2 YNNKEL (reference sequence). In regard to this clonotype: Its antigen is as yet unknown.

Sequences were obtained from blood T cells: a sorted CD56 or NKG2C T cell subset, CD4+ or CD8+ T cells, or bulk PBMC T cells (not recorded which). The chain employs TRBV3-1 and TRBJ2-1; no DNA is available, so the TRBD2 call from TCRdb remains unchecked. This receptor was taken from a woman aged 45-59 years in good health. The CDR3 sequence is CASSRSSGATYNEQFF.